This record covers a single TCR beta chain. No antigen is known for it. This sample was included in a study of T cells after yellow fever vaccination. Trimming took off 11 bases at V and 6 bases at J, with 16 bases between the two ends. The CDR3 is 12 amino acids. Findings of the study overall: Overlap between CD4 and CD8 compartments was detected for a small share of clonotypes. The secondary T-cell response peaked on day 5, not day 15, but was weaker.

TCRdb fed the 5' RACE reads into MiXCR, producing one record per CDR3 protein. The repertoire holds about 370,000 distinct CDR3 sequences, with more than 9% as singletons. The specimen was PBMCs, collected on the day of the first yellow fever vaccination. This receptor was identified in a young man who received the YFV17D yellow fever vaccine. The V call is TRBV12-3 or TRBV12-4, the J call TRBJ1-1; D call uncertain. The CDR3 DNA follows: TGTGCCTGCATGAGGGCCGTGGCTGAAGCTTTCTTT. The encoded protein is CACMRAVAEAFF.